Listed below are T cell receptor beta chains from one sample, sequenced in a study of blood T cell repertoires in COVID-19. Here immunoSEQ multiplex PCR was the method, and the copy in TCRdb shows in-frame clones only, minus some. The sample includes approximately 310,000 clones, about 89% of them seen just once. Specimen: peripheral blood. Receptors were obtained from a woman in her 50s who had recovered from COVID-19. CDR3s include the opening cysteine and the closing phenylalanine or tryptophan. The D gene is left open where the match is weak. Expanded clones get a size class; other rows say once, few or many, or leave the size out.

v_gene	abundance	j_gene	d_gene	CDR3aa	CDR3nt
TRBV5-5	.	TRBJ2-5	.	CASSWTGKETQYF	TGTGCCAGCAGTTGGACGGGAAAAGAGACCCAGTACTTC
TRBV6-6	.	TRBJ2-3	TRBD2	CASSDLAGTTDTQYF	TGTGCCAGCAGTGACCTAGCGGGGACCACAGATACGCAGTATTTT
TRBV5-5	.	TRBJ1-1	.	CASSKGADTEAFF	TGTGCCAGCAGTAAAGGGGCGGACACTGAAGCTTTCTTT
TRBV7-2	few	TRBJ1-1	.	CASSTQGLNTEAFF	TGTGCCAGCAGCACACAGGGTTTGAACACTGAAGCTTTCTTT
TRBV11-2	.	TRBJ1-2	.	CASSPSGGWAGGYTF	TGTGCCAGCAGCCCGAGCGGGGGATGGGCGGGTGGCTACACCTTC
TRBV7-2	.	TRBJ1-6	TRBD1	CASSAPDRAYSPLHF	TGTGCCAGCAGCGCGCCGGACAGGGCCTACTCACCCCTCCACTTT
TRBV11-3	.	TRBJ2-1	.	CASSLAGVYNEQFF	TGTGCCAGCAGCTTAGCGGGGGTATACAATGAGCAGTTCTTC
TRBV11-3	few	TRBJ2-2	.	CASSFGGGTGELFF	TGTGCCAGCAGCTTCGGCGGTGGCACCGGGGAGCTGTTTTTT
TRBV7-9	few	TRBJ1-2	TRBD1	CASGEGAPSYTF	TGTGCCAGCGGAGAGGGGGCGCCTAGCTACACCTTC
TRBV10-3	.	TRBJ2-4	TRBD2	CAISESMSASGRPIQYF	TGTGCCATCAGTGAGTCGATGTCGGCCAGCGGGAGACCCATTCAGTACTTC
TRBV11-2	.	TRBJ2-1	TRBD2	CASSPRLAPYNEQFF	TGTGCCAGCAGTCCTCGACTAGCGCCCTACAATGAGCAGTTCTTC
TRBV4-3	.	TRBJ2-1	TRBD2	CASSQTGRPSGPRGNEQFF	TGCGCCAGCAGCCAAACGGGCAGACCTAGCGGACCTAGGGGCAATGAGCAGTTCTTC
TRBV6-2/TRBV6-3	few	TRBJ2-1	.	CASSSGFSNEQFF	TGTGCCAGCAGTTCGGGATTTTCCAATGAGCAGTTCTTC
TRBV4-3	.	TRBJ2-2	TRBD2	CASSPHPSAGGIGELFF	TGCGCCAGCAGCCCCCACCCTAGTGCGGGGGGTATCGGGGAGCTGTTTTTT
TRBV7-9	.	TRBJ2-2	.	CASSFGQNTGELFF	TGTGCCAGCAGCTTCGGACAGAACACCGGGGAGCTGTTTTTT
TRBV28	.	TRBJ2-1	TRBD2	CASSGTSGRSYNEQFF	TGTGCCAGCAGTGGGACTAGCGGGCGCTCCTACAATGAGCAGTTCTTC
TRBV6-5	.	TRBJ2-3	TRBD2	CASSSDTGTMTDTQYF	TGTGCCAGCAGTTCTGACACCGGGACTATGACAGATACGCAGTATTTT
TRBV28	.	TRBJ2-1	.	CASSFLAGSSYNEQFF	TGTGCCAGCAGTTTCCTGGCGGGAAGCTCCTACAATGAGCAGTTCTTC
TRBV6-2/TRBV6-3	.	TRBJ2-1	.	CASSPVSSYNEQFF	TGTGCCAGCAGTCCCGTTAGCAGCTACAATGAGCAGTTCTTC
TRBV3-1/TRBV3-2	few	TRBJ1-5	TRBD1	CASSQNRGYQPQHF	TGTGCCAGCAGCCAAAACAGGGGTTATCAGCCCCAGCATTTT
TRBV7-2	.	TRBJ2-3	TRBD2	CASSLAGLLTSGGTTDTQYF	TGTGCCAGCAGCTTAGCGGGACTCCTGACTAGCGGGGGGACCACAGATACGCAGTATTTT
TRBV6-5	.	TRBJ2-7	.	CASRYTQGPYEQYF	TGTGCCAGCAGATACACGCAGGGGCCCTACGAGCAGTACTTC
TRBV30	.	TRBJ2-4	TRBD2	CAWSPPGLAAIQNIQYF	TGTGCCTGGAGTCCTCCGGGACTAGCGGCGATTCAAAACATTCAGTACTTC
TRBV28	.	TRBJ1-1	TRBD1	CASSSLDRAEAFF	TGTGCCAGCAGTTCCTTAGACAGGGCTGAAGCTTTCTTT
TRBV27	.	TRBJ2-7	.	CASSLSTGSEQYF	TGTGCCAGCAGTTTATCTACCGGGTCCGAGCAGTACTTC
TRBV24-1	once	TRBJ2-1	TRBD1	CATSDFGDRAYNEQFF	TGTGCCACCAGTGACTTCGGGGACAGGGCCTACAATGAGCAGTTCTTC
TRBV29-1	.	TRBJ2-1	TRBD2	CSVEGLAVYNEQFF	TGCAGCGTTGAAGGTCTAGCGGTCTACAATGAGCAGTTCTTC
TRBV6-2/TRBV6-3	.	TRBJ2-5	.	CASSPVRETQYF	TGTGCCAGCAGTCCCGTACGGGAGACCCAGTACTTC
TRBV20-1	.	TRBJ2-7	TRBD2	CSARGLAEYEQYF	TGCAGTGCTCGTGGACTAGCGGAATACGAGCAGTACTTC
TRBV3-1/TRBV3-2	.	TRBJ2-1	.	CASSPRTQASYNEQFF	TGTGCCAGCAGTCCCAGGACTCAGGCCTCCTACAATGAGCAGTTCTTC
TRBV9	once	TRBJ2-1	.	CASSVMGTLGNEQFF	TGTGCCAGCAGCGTAATGGGGACTTTAGGCAATGAGCAGTTCTTC